The sequence of this T cell receptor beta chain was determined in a study of blood T cell repertoires in COVID-19. Study overall: COVID-19 samples from acute and convalescent phases originated in the United States, Italy and Spain. T cells, B-cell-depleted T cells, or PBMCs provided the cDNA or gDNA that served as material.

In the study's own analysis: The assay estimated nucleated cells by amplifying reference gene primers. Measured with immunoSEQ multiplex PCR; TCRdb has only the in-frame clones, and not every one. D and trimming come from the DNA, and the V and J calls and clone size come from that table. In the table there are 140,000 to 150,000 clones, 75% to 90% of which are singletons. This CDR3 is 14 amino acids long. V was shortened by 7 bases and J by 4 bases, with 17 bases between the two germline ends. The germline gives CDR1 MNHEY, CDR2 SMNVEV (reference sequence). V is TRBV27 and J is TRBJ2-7; D may be TRBD2 (7 bases). What was sequenced was peripheral blood. This TCR was sampled from a man between 60 and 75 years old with active or convalescent COVID-19. The CDR3 is CASKWGGEGYEQYF. As DNA, the CDR3 is TGTGCCAGCAAATGGGGGGGCGAAGGGTACGAGCAGTACTTC.